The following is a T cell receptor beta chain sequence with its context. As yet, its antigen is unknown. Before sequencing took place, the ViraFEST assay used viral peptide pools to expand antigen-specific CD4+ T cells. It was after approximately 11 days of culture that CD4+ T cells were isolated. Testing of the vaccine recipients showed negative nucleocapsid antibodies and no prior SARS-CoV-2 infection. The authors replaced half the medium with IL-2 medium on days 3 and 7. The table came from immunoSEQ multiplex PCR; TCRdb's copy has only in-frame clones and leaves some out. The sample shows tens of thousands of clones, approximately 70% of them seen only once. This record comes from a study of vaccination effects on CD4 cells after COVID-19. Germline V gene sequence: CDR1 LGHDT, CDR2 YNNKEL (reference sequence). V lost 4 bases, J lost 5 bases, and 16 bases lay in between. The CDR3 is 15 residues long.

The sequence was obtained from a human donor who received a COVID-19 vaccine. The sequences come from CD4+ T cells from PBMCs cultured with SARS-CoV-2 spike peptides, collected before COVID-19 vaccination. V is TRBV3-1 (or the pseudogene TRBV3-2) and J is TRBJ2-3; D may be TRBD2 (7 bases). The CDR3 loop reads CASSPLGRGGDTQYF. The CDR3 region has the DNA TGTGCCAGCAGCCCCTTGGGGAGGGGGGGAGATACGCAGTATTTT.